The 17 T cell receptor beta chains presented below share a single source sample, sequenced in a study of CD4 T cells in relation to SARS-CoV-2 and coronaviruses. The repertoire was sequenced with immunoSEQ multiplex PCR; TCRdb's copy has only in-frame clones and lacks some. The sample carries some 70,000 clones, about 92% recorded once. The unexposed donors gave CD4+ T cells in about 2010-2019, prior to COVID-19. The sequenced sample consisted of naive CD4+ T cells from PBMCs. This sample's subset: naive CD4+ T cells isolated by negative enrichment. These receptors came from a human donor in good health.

DNA for the CDR3: TGCGCCAGCAGCCAACGAGGGACGGGACAGGATATCAATTCACCCCTCCACTTT. Its translation is CASSQRGTGQDINSPLHF. The chain is built from TRBV4-3 and TRBJ1-6; 8 bases align to TRBD1. V lost 2 bases to trimming and J lost 7 bases; unmatched junction nucleotides: 13. CDR1 and CDR2 (germline): LGHNA, YSLEER. The CDR3 runs 18 residues.

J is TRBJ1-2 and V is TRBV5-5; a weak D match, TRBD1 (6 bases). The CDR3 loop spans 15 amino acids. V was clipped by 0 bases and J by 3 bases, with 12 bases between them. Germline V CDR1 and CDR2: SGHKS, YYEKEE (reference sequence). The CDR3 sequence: CASSLAVQGYYGYTF. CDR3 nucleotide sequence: TGTGCCAGCAGCTTGGCTGTACAGGGCTACTATGGCTACACCTTC.

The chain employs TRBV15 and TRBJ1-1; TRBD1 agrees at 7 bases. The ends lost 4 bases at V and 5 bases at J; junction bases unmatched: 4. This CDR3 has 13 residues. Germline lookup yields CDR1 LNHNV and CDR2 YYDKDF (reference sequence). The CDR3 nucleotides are TGTGCCACCAGCATATACAGGGGAACTGAAGCTTTCTTT. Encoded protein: CATSIYRGTEAFF.

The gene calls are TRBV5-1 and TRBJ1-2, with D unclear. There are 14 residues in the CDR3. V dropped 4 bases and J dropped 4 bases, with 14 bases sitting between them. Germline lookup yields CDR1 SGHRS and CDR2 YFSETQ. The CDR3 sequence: CASSPDRSRYGYTF. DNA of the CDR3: TGCGCCAGCAGCCCGGACCGAAGTCGCTATGGCTACACCTTC.

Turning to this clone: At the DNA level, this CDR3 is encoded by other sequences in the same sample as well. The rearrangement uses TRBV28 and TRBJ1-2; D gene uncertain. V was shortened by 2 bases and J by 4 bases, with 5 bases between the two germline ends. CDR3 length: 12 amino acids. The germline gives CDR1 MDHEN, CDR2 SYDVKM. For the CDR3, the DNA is TGTGCCAGCAGTTTACAGACCTATGGCTACACCTTC. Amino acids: CASSLQTYGYTF.

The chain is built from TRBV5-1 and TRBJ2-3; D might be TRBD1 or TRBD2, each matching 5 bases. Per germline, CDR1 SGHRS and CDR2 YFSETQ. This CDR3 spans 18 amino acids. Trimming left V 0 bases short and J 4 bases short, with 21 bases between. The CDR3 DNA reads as TGCGCCAGCAGCTTGGGGGGAGAAGGGACCTACGGCGCAGATACGCAGTATTTT. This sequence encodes CASSLGGEGTYGADTQYF. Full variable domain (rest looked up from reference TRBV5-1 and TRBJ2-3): KAGVTQTPRYLIKTRGQQVTLSCSPISGHRSVSWYQQTPGQGLQFLFEYFSETQRNKGNFPGRFSGRQFSNSRSEMNVSTLELGDSALYLCASSLGGEGTYGADTQYFGPGTRLTVL.

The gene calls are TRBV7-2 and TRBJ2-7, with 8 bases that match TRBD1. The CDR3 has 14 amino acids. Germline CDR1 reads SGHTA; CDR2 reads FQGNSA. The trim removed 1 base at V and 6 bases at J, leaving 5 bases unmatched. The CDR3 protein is CASSLGTGQGEQYF. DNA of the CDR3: TGTGCCAGCAGCTTAGGGACAGGGCAGGGCGAGCAGTACTTC.

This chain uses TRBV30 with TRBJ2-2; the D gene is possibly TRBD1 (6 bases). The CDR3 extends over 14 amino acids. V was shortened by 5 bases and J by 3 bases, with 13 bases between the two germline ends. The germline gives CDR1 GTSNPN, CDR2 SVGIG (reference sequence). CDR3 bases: TGTGCCTGGCGGACAGTTTATCACACCGGGGAGCTGTTTTTT. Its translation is CAWRTVYHTGELFF.

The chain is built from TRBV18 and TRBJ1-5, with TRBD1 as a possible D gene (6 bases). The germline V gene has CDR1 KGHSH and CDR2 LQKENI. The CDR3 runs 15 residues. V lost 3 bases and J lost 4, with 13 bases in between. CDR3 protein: CASSPPAQGNQPQHF. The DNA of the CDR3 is TGTGCCAGCTCACCCCCGGCACAGGGTAATCAGCCCCAGCATTTT.

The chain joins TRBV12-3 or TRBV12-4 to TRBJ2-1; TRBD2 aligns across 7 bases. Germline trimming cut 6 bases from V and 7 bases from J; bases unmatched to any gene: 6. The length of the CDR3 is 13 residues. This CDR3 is CASSPRGSNEQFF. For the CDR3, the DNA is TGTGCCAGCAGCCCTCGCGGGAGTAATGAGCAGTTCTTC.

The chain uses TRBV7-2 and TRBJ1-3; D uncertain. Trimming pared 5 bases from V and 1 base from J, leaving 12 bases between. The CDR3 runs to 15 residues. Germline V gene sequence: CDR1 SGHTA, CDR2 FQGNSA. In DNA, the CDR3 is TGTGCCAGCAGCCCGTACACTCAATCTGGAAACACCATATATTTT. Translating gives CASSPYTQSGNTIYF.

The CDR3 bases are TGTGCCAGCAGCCCCACTACAGGGGGGGACGGGGCCAACGTCCTGACTTTC. It specifies CASSPTTGGDGANVLTF. The chain carries TRBV11-3 and TRBJ2-6, with D perhaps matching TRBD1 (8 bases). CDR3 size: 17 residues. Germline V CDR1 and CDR2: SGHNT, YENEEA. Deletions cut 5 bases from V and 4 bases from J, with 18 bases between.

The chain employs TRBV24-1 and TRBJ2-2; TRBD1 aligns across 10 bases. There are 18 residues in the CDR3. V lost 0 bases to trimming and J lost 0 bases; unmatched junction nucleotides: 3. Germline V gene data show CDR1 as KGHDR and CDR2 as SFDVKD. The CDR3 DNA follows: TGTGCCACCAGTGATTTGAAGGGACAGGGGCCGAACACCGGGGAGCTGTTTTTT. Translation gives CATSDLKGQGPNTGELFF.

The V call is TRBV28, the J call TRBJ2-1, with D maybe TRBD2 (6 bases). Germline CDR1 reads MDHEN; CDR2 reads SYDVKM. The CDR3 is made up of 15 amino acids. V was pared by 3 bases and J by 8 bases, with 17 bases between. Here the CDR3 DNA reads TGTGCCAGCAGTTTTGGGGCGGGGTGGAGGGATGAGCAGTTCTTC. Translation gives CASSFGAGWRDEQFF. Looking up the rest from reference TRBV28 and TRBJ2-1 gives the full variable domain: DVKVTQSSRYLVKRTGEKVFLECVQDMDHENMFWYRQDPGLGLRLIYFSYDVKMKEKGDIPEGYSVSREKKERFSLILESASTNQTSMYLCASSFGAGWRDEQFFGPGTRLTVL.

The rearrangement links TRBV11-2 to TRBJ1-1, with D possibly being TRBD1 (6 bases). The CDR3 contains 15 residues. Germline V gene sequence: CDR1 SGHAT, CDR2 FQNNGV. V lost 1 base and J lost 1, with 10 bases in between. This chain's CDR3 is CASSLGGQGNTEAFF. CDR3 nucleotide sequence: TGTGCCAGCAGCTTAGGGGGGCAGGGGAACACTGAAGCTTTCTTT.

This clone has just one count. This chain's CDR3 is CASSPTGTGEGNYGYTF. CDR3 coding DNA: TGTGCCAGCAGCCCAACCGGGACAGGGGAGGGTAACTATGGCTACACCTTC. V gene TRBV7-9 combines with J gene TRBJ1-2; 10 positions match TRBD1. Germline V CDR1 and CDR2: SEHNR, FQNEAQ (reference sequence). V lost 5 bases, J lost 1 base, and 10 bases stayed unmatched. The CDR3 has 17 residues. Complete variable domain (other parts from reference TRBV7-9 and TRBJ1-2): DTGVSQNPRHKITKRGQNVTFRCDPISEHNRLYWYRQTLGQGPEFLTYFQNEAQLEKSRLLSDRFSAERPKGSFSTLEIQRTEQGDSAMYLCASSPTGTGEGNYGYTFGSGTRLTVV.

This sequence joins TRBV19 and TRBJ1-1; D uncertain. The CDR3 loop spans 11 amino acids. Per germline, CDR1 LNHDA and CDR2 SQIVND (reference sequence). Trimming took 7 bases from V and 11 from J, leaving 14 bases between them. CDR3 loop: CASMVLWEAFF. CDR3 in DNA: TGTGCCAGTATGGTCCTGTGGGAGGCTTTCTTT. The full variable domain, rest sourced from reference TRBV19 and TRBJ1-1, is DGGITQSPKYLFRKEGQNVTLSCEQNLNHDAMYWYRQDPGQGLRLIYYSQIVNDFQKGDIAEGYSVSREKKESFPLTVTSAQKNPTAFYLCASMVLWEAFFGQGTRLTVV.